This TCR beta chain originates from a study of CDR3 diversity in severe acne. This CDR3 comprises 16 residues. V dropped 2 bases and J dropped 0; count of bases not matched to a gene: 5. Germline V gene sequence: CDR1 SGHAT, CDR2 FQDESV (reference sequence). This clonotype came up a few times. One entry per CDR3 protein, called by TCRdb with MiXCR from the PCR reads. Here the sample spans over 85,000 distinct CDR3 sequences, more than 45% being singletons. This TCR was sampled from a male donor with acne. The rearrangement links TRBV11-1 to TRBJ1-1; 8 nucleotides line up with TRBD1. Sequenced input: blood. CDR3 loop: CASSLQGATMNTEAFF. The CDR3 DNA reads as TGTGCCAGCAGCTTACAGGGGGCGACTATGAACACTGAAGCTTTCTTT.